This record concerns one T cell receptor (beta chain) sequence. CDR3 length: 15 amino acids. Germline V gene lookup returns CDR1 KGHDR and CDR2 SFDVKD. With 4 bases clipped from V and 4 bases from J, the junction kept 6 bases outside the gene matches. Original processing methods: Amplified reference gene primers provided the basis for estimating nucleated cell counts. Here immunoSEQ multiplex PCR was the method, and the copy in TCRdb shows in-frame clones only, minus some. V and J calls and clone size follow that table, whereas D and trimming were derived from the DNA. The repertoire consists of fewer than 350,000 clones, with roughly 85% occurring once and the leading ten covering 7.2%. This record belongs to a study of blood T cell repertoires in COVID-19. Study as a whole: Whether acute or convalescent, the COVID-19 samples came from the United States, Italy and Spain. From T cells, B-cell-depleted T cells, or PBMCs came the material, which was cDNA or gDNA.

This sequence was found in a human donor in a cohort sampled during active COVID-19. V usage is TRBV24-1 and J usage is TRBJ2-5; 9 bases map to TRBD1. Sequenced sample: peripheral blood. CDR3 sequence: CATSDLGTGTETQYF. Here the CDR3 DNA reads TGTGCCACCAGTGACCTAGGGACAGGGACAGAGACCCAGTACTTC.